This T cell receptor (beta chain) was documented in a study of Graves' ophthalmopathy and Graves' hyperthyroidism. Study-level findings and limits: Researchers report that a 13-signature model separated ophthalmopathy from stable hyperthyroidism, posting about 90% sensitivity and less than 82% specificity. As the model predicted ophthalmopathy progression, it achieved a sensitivity of less than 71% and a specificity of 72.22%.

This clonotype came up many times. What it recognizes is unknown. Trimming took 6 bases from V and 6 from J; bases not matched to a gene: 12. This CDR3 has 16 amino acids. Per germline, CDR1 ENHRY and CDR2 SYGVKD. Amplified material comprised TCR beta CDR3 regions derived from RNA transcripts. After a first-round RT-PCR with HTBI primers, a second-round multiplex PCR was run. TCRdb reanalysed the multiplex PCR reads using MiXCR and keeps one entry per CDR3 protein. This sample carries roughly 700,000 distinct CDR3 sequences, approximately 40% of them seen once, and the ten largest clones take approximately 46%. As the starting material, around 10 ml of fresh peripheral blood yielded the PBMCs.

This receptor was taken from an adult man with Graves' ophthalmopathy. This chain uses TRBV10-3 with TRBJ1-2; 11 bases match TRBD1. Material for sequencing was peripheral blood. The CDR3 DNA sequence: TGTGCCATCAGGGACAGGGGGCGCTTTTCGGGCGATGGCTACACCTTC. Its protein is CAIRDRGRFSGDGYTF.